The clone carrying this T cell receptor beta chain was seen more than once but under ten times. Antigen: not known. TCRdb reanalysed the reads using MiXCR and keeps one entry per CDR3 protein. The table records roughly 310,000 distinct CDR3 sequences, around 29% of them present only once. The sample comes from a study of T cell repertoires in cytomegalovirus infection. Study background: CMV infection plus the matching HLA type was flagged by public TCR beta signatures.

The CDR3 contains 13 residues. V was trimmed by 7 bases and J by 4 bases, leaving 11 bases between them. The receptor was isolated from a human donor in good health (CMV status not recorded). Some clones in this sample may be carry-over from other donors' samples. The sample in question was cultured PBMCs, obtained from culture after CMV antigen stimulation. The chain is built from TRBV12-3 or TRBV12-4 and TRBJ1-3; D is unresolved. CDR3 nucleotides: TGTGCCAGCACCCTCTTTGAGGGAAACACCATATATTTT. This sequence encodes CASTLFEGNTIYF.